Below, 30 T cell receptor beta chains from the same sample are listed, as sequenced in a study of blood T cell repertoires in COVID-19. Measured with immunoSEQ multiplex PCR; TCRdb has only the in-frame clones, and not every one. The sample lists 300,000 to 450,000 clones; about 90% were seen once. The source material was PBMCs or T cells enriched from blood (not recorded which). The receptor source for this set is a woman in her 30s who had recovered from COVID-19.

The rearrangement uses TRBV25-1 and TRBJ1-2; D is unclear. Trimming took off 1 base at V and 7 bases at J, with 16 bases between the two ends. The CDR3 runs 15 residues. CDR1 and CDR2 (germline): MGHDK, SYGVNS. The CDR3 sequence: CASSELWEGFSGYTF. The DNA of the CDR3 is TGTGCCAGCAGTGAATTATGGGAGGGTTTCTCTGGCTACACCTTC.

The rearrangement uses TRBV6-4 and TRBJ1-6; 10 bases fit TRBD1. The J segment lost 7 bases and the V segment lost 7 bases, leaving 4 bases of the junction unmatched. CDR1 and CDR2 (germline): MRHNA, SNTAGT. The CDR3 loop spans 14 amino acids. CDR3: CASKGTGVNSPLHF. CDR3 DNA sequence: TGTGCCAGCAAAGGGACAGGGGTAAATTCACCCCTCCACTTT.

The chain joins TRBV19 to TRBJ2-2, with 10 bases identical to TRBD2. Germline CDR1 and CDR2: LNHDA and SQIVND (reference sequence). There are 17 residues in the CDR3. Trimming cost V 3 bases and J 0 bases; bases outside gene matches: 4. DNA of the CDR3: TGTGCCAGTAGTATGTTTAGCGGGGGGCCGAACACCGGGGAGCTGTTTTTT. Its translation: CASSMFSGGPNTGELFF.

The CDR3 loop reads CSVVSGTVFRQQYF. The CDR3 DNA reads as TGCAGCGTTGTTTCGGGGACAGTTTTCCGCCAGCAGTACTTC. V and J are TRBV29-1 and TRBJ2-7; 7 bases map to TRBD1. Germline trimming cut 4 bases from V and 8 bases from J; bases unmatched to any gene: 14. The CDR3 covers 14 residues. The germline CDR1 and CDR2 sequences are SQVTM and ANQGSEA.

CDR3 loop: CASTRGSGYGYTF. CDR3 sequence (DNA): TGTGCCAGTACCCGGGGATCGGGCTATGGCTACACCTTC. The V gene is TRBV19, the J gene TRBJ1-2; D is unclear. V lost 7 bases, J lost 4 bases, and 13 bases lay in between. Germline CDR1 reads LNHDA; CDR2 reads SQIVND (reference sequence). This CDR3 spans 13 amino acids.

This clone was detected only a few times. The J gene is TRBJ2-7, the V gene TRBV3-1 (or the pseudogene TRBV3-2); TRBD1 is a possible D gene (7 bases). The CDR3 is 12 amino acids. In germline, CDR1 is LGHDT, CDR2 YNNKEL (reference sequence). V lost 1 base, J lost 9 bases, and 10 bases lay in between. The CDR3 here is CASSQGQGGQYF. CDR3 sequence (DNA): TGTGCCAGCAGCCAAGGACAGGGAGGGCAGTACTTC.

This clone was seen a handful of times. The chain carries TRBV9 and TRBJ2-7; D remains ambiguous. The CDR3 length is 14 residues. Per the germline V gene, CDR1 is SGDLS and CDR2 is YYNGEE. The germline V and J ends were trimmed by 0 bases and 0 bases, with 7 bases remaining between them. The CDR3 nucleotides are TGTGCCAGCAGCGTAGTTCCGGGCTCCTACGAGCAGTACTTC. It codes for CASSVVPGSYEQYF.

This chain joins TRBV6-2 or TRBV6-3 and TRBJ1-1, with 7 bases matching TRBD1. This CDR3 has 16 amino acids. The V gene's germline CDR1 is MNHEY and CDR2 SVGEGT. The junction had 11 bases not matched to a gene; V was cut back by 4 bases and J by 3 bases. CDR3 in amino acids: CASSSLGTEKDTEAFF. The CDR3 DNA is TGTGCCAGCAGTTCCCTCGGGACAGAGAAGGACACTGAAGCTTTCTTT.

The chain employs TRBV6-5 and TRBJ2-1; no clear D gene. The CDR3 loop spans 11 amino acids. Germline V gene data show CDR1 as MNHEY and CDR2 as SVGAGI. V was shortened by 7 bases and J by 8 bases, with 9 bases between the two germline ends. The CDR3 sequence is CASTLLDEQFF. CDR3 DNA: TGTGCCAGCACCTTACTCGATGAGCAGTTCTTC.

The rearrangement uses TRBV6-5 and TRBJ2-7, with D maybe TRBD1 (6 bases). CDR1 is MNHEY, CDR2 SVGAGI, per germline. This CDR3 comprises 15 residues. Between the trimmed V and J ends, which lost 5 bases and 0 bases, there was a span of 14 bases. DNA of the CDR3: TGTGCCAGCAGTCACCCGACAGGCATCTCCTACGAGCAGTACTTC. Residues: CASSHPTGISYEQYF.

The rearrangement links TRBV3-1 (or the pseudogene TRBV3-2) to TRBJ2-5; 7 bases match TRBD2. The CDR3 extends over 17 amino acids. J gave up 1 base and V 4 bases, and 12 bases lay outside the gene matches. Germline V CDR1 and CDR2: LGHDT, YNNKEL (reference sequence). The CDR3 coding sequence is TGTGCCAGCAGCCGGCGGGGAGGGGCCCCACCCCAAGAGACCCAGTACTTC. Protein: CASSRRGGAPPQETQYF.

The chain is built from TRBV10-3 and TRBJ2-6, with TRBD1 matching over 7 bases. Per germline, CDR1 ENHRY and CDR2 SYGVKD. J lost 0 bases, V lost 11 bases, and 10 bases had no gene match. This CDR3 contains 16 residues. The DNA for the CDR3 is TGTGCCTCCGCGGCAGGGGGAACCTCTGGGGCCAACGTCCTGACTTTC. Encoded protein: CASAAGGTSGANVLTF.

The chain carries TRBV5-1 and TRBJ2-5, with a possible D match to TRBD1 (6 bases). CDR1 is SGHRS and CDR2 is YFSETQ in the germline V gene. Trimming cost V 0 bases and J 3 bases, with 18 bases left between them. The CDR3 covers 17 residues. In nucleotides, the CDR3 is TGCGCCAGCAGCTTGGGTGTACTTGCCAGGGGAGAAGAGACCCAGTACTTC. This sequence encodes CASSLGVLARGEETQYF.

V gene TRBV19 combines with J gene TRBJ1-3, with TRBD1 identical over 7 bases. The junction had 11 bases not matched to a gene; V was cut back by 7 bases and J by 5 bases. Germline V CDR1 and CDR2: LNHDA, SQIVND (reference sequence). The CDR3 has 15 residues. CDR3 amino acids: CASTQQGQGRNTIYF. The CDR3 nucleotides are TGTGCCAGTACCCAACAGGGGCAGGGGAGAAACACCATATATTTT.

The chain joins TRBV6-5 to TRBJ2-5, with TRBD1 matching over 9 bases. The germline V gene has CDR1 MNHEY and CDR2 SVGAGI. J was trimmed by 3 bases and V by 8 bases; bases with no gene match: 4. The CDR3 is 13 residues long. CDR3 bases: TGTGCCAGCCGGGGACAGGGTGAAGAGACCCAGTACTTC. Translating it yields CASRGQGEETQYF.

The genes are TRBV19 and TRBJ1-1, with 8 bases that match TRBD1. CDR3 length: 15 amino acids. Trimming at V came to 3 bases and at J to 3 bases, leaving 6 bases not matched to a gene. Germline CDR1 and CDR2: LNHDA and SQIVND (reference sequence). The chain's CDR3 is CASSIPGQGDTEAFF. The CDR3 DNA is TGTGCCAGTAGTATCCCCGGACAGGGCGACACTGAAGCTTTCTTT.

This chain uses TRBV5-1 with TRBJ2-7; perhaps TRBD1 as D (5 bases). Germline CDR1 SGHRS, CDR2 YFSETQ. The CDR3 sequence is 16 residues long. The V gene lost 5 bases and the J gene lost 4 bases, with 22 bases spanning the gap. The CDR3 DNA sequence: TGCGCCAGCAGACCCGGAAGGGGCATTTCACTTTACGAGCAGTACTTC. Its translation is CASRPGRGISLYEQYF.

CDR3 sequence: CAWRPGQLYSPLHF. CDR3 in DNA: TGTGCCTGGAGACCGGGACAGCTTTATTCACCCCTCCACTTT. The chain carries TRBV30 and TRBJ1-6; TRBD1 matches 7 bases. The CDR3 totals 14 residues. The germline gives CDR1 GTSNPN, CDR2 SVGIG (reference sequence). Losses at the gene ends were 3 bases for V and 8 bases for J; bases not matched to a gene: 7.

The chain employs TRBV5-1 and TRBJ1-1; TRBD1 matches at 7 bases. The CDR3 spans 16 residues. V dropped 0 bases and J dropped 1; count of bases not matched to a gene: 6. In germline, CDR1 is SGHRS, CDR2 YFSETQ. The CDR3 region is CASSLDSRGPNTEAFF. The CDR3 DNA sequence: TGCGCCAGCAGCTTGGATTCAAGGGGGCCGAACACTGAAGCTTTCTTT.

The V call is TRBV28, the J call TRBJ1-1; TRBD1 aligns across 9 bases. The CDR3 is 11 amino acids. Germline V gene lookup returns CDR1 MDHEN and CDR2 SYDVKM. Trimming cost V 6 bases and J 11 bases; bases outside gene matches: 4. CDR3 residues: CASRVTGGAFF. As DNA, the CDR3 is TGTGCCAGCAGGGTGACAGGGGGGGCTTTCTTT. The full variable domain, completed using reference TRBV28 and TRBJ1-1, is DVKVTQSSRYLVKRTGEKVFLECVQDMDHENMFWYRQDPGLGLRLIYFSYDVKMKEKGDIPEGYSVSREKKERFSLILESASTNQTSMYLCASRVTGGAFFGQGTRLTVV.

The chain uses TRBV12-5 and TRBJ1-2; D ambiguous. The length of the CDR3 is 13 residues. Germline CDR1 reads LGHNT; CDR2 reads FRNRAP. V shed 2 bases and J shed 7 bases, with 11 bases lying between them. The CDR3 spells CASGLLPVSGYTF. The CDR3 region has the DNA TGTGCTAGTGGTTTGCTACCCGTGAGTGGCTACACCTTC.

This chain connects TRBV5-4 to TRBJ2-3; 13 bases fit TRBD2. Germline loops: CDR1 SGHNT, CDR2 YYREEE (reference sequence). The CDR3 runs 16 residues. V lost 0 bases, J lost 6 bases, and 4 bases stayed unmatched. This chain's CDR3 is CASSLAMTSGGDTQYF. As DNA, the CDR3 is TGTGCCAGCAGCTTGGCCATGACTAGCGGGGGGGATACGCAGTATTTT. The full variable domain, its missing parts supplied by reference TRBV5-4 and TRBJ2-3, is ETGVTQSPTHLIKTRGQQVTLRCSSQSGHNTVSWYQQALGQGPQFIFQYYREEENGRGNFPPRFSGLQFPNYSSELNVNALELDDSALYLCASSLAMTSGGDTQYFGPGTRLTVL.

This clone has a handful of counts. V usage is TRBV19 and J usage is TRBJ2-4; 9 nucleotides line up with TRBD2. The CDR3 is 14 residues long. The germline gives CDR1 LNHDA, CDR2 SQIVND (reference sequence). Trimming cost V 4 bases and J 8 bases; bases outside gene matches: 6. The CDR3 loop is CASSTRSGGDIQYF. The CDR3 bases are TGTGCCAGTAGTACACGTAGCGGGGGTGACATTCAGTACTTC.

The chain employs TRBV19 and TRBJ1-6; D uncertain. The CDR3 spans 15 residues. V dropped 8 bases and J dropped 3 bases, with 14 bases sitting between them. Germline assignment: CDR1 LNHDA and CDR2 SQIVND (reference sequence). CDR3: CASRDTGSYNSPLHF. The CDR3 DNA follows: TGTGCCAGTCGAGATACCGGGAGCTATAATTCACCCCTCCACTTT.

This sequence joins TRBV11-2 and TRBJ2-7; the D gene is possibly TRBD2 (5 bases). CDR1 SGHAT and CDR2 FQNNGV come from the germline V gene. The V and J ends lost 6 bases and 0 bases respectively, with 12 bases between them. The CDR3 spans 14 residues. As DNA, the CDR3 is TGTGCCAGCAGACCTCTCGGGGTCTCCTACGAGCAGTACTTC. It encodes CASRPLGVSYEQYF.

This clone has more than one count but fewer than ten. The chain links TRBV6-1 to TRBJ1-5; D ambiguous. V dropped 1 base and J dropped 3 bases, with 13 bases sitting between them. Germline CDR1 and CDR2: MNHNS and SASEGT. The CDR3 totals 16 residues. The CDR3 DNA reads TGTGCCAGCAGTGAAGGTCTAGGTGCTAACAATCAGCCCCAGCATTTT. This encodes CASSEGLGANNQPQHF.

The chain employs TRBV3-1 (or the pseudogene TRBV3-2) and TRBJ1-2, with a weak D call TRBD1 (6 bases). The CDR3 extends over 13 amino acids. The V and J ends lost 4 bases and 4 bases respectively, with 10 bases between them. Germline V gene data show CDR1 as LGHDT and CDR2 as YNNKEL (reference sequence). CDR3 coding DNA: TGTGCCAGCAGCCCCGGACAGTTCTATGGCTACACCTTC. Translating gives CASSPGQFYGYTF.

The chain employs TRBV7-9 and TRBJ2-7; perhaps TRBD1 as D (6 bases). This CDR3 is built from 13 residues. V lost 0 bases and J lost 3, with 6 bases in between. The germline V gene has CDR1 SEHNR and CDR2 FQNEAQ (reference sequence). CDR3 DNA: TGTGCCAGCAGCTTAGCGGACAGCTACGAGCAGTACTTC. Translating gives CASSLADSYEQYF.

The genes are TRBV15 and TRBJ2-3, with unresolved D. Germline lookup yields CDR1 LNHNV and CDR2 YYDKDF (reference sequence). The CDR3 runs 15 residues. Trimming left V 0 bases short and J 5 bases short, with 12 bases between. For the CDR3, the DNA is TGTGCCACCAGCAGAGATCCGGCGACTCGAGATACGCAGTATTTT. Its translation is CATSRDPATRDTQYF.

The rearrangement uses TRBV9 and TRBJ1-2; TRBD1 matches 9 bases. The CDR3 extends over 13 amino acids. In germline, CDR1 is SGDLS, CDR2 YYNGEE. Trimming removed 5 bases from V and 10 bases from J; junction bases left unmatched: 9. The chain's CDR3 is CASRATGGLDYTF. As DNA, the CDR3 is TGTGCCAGCAGAGCTACAGGGGGCCTAGACTACACCTTC.